The 13 T cell receptor beta chains given below trace back to one sample, sequenced in a study of Graves' ophthalmopathy and Graves' hyperthyroidism. Investigators amplified TCR beta CDR3 regions from RNA transcripts. First-round RT-PCR with HTBI primers preceded a second-round multiplex PCR. In TCRdb, the multiplex PCR reads were re-called with MiXCR into one record per CDR3 protein. The sample carries roughly 500,000 distinct CDR3 sequences, around 15% recorded once. The sequenced sample was blood. These receptors came from a woman aged 25 to 45 with Graves' ophthalmopathy.

The table lists this clonotype with many counts. This sequence joins TRBV19 and TRBJ2-7; 12 bases are shared with TRBD1. J was trimmed by 4 bases and V by 6 bases; bases with no gene match: 7. Germline V gives CDR1 LNHDA, CDR2 SQIVND (reference sequence). The CDR3 is 15 residues long. CDR3 nucleotides: TGTGCCAGTAGCCCCGGGACAGGGGGCTGGTACGAGCAGTACTTC. Protein product: CASSPGTGGWYEQYF. The entire variable domain, with the rest obtained from reference TRBV19 and TRBJ2-7, is as follows: DGGITQSPKYLFRKEGQNVTLSCEQNLNHDAMYWYRQDPGQGLRLIYYSQIVNDFQKGDIAEGYSVSREKKESFPLTVTSAQKNPTAFYLCASSPGTGGWYEQYFGPGTRLTVT.

This clonotype has ten or more counts. J is TRBJ1-5 and V is TRBV9; D unclear. V lost 0 bases, J lost 5 bases, and 0 bases lay in between. The CDR3 is 11 residues long. The germline CDR1 and CDR2 sequences are SGDLS and YYNGEE. CDR3 amino acids: CASSVDQPQHF. CDR3 bases: TGTGCCAGCAGCGTAGATCAGCCCCAGCATTTT.

This clonotype was observed a handful of times. The CDR3 loop reads CASSLGFSSANTGELFF. CDR3 nucleotide sequence: TGTGCCAGCAGCTTAGGTTTTTCCTCGGCAAACACCGGGGAGCTGTTTTTT. The V gene is TRBV11-2, the J gene TRBJ2-2; D remains unclear. The CDR3 is 17 residues long. From germline, CDR1 is SGHAT and CDR2 FQNNGV. Trimming shortened V by 1 base and J by 2 bases, and 14 bases separated the two germline ends. Drawing the rest from reference TRBV11-2 and TRBJ2-2, the complete variable domain is EAGVAQSPRYKIIEKRQSVAFWCNPISGHATLYWYQQILGQGPKLLIQFQNNGVVDDSQLPKDRFSAERLKGVDSTLKIQPAKLEDSAVYLCASSLGFSSANTGELFFGEGSRLTVL.

The chain has TRBV7-9 and TRBJ1-1; D gene uncertain. The CDR3 has 15 amino acids. V shed 2 bases and J shed 1 base, with 11 bases lying between them. CDR1 and CDR2 from the germline V gene are SEHNR and FQNEAQ (reference sequence). The chain's CDR3 is CASSLLWQTNTEAFF. The CDR3 nucleotides are TGTGCCAGCAGCTTATTATGGCAGACGAACACTGAAGCTTTCTTT.

This clonotype was seen repeatedly, ten times or more. The chain uses TRBV6-5 and TRBJ1-5; the D is unclear. With 5 bases removed from V and 2 bases from J, the gap between germline ends came to 7 bases. The germline V gene has CDR1 MNHEY and CDR2 SVGAGI. The CDR3 length is 13 residues. The CDR3 nucleotides are TGTGCCAGCAGTCCGTTCGGCAATCAGCCCCAGCATTTT. This encodes CASSPFGNQPQHF.

This sequence joins TRBV5-1 and TRBJ2-7, with TRBD1 matching 12 bases. Germline CDR1 reads SGHRS; CDR2 reads YFSETQ. CDR3 length: 16 residues. With 4 bases clipped from V and 3 bases from J, the junction kept 8 bases outside the gene matches. CDR3 sequence reads: CASSQGTGGSYYEQYF. As DNA, the CDR3 is TGCGCCAGCAGCCAAGGGACAGGGGGCTCGTACTACGAGCAGTACTTC.

This clonotype occurred many times. The chain employs TRBV12-3 or TRBV12-4 and TRBJ1-3, with D hard to call. The CDR3 spans 13 residues. Trimming left V 2 bases short and J 1 base short, with 3 bases between. The CDR3 here is CASSLQSGNTIYF. CDR3 nucleotides: TGTGCCAGCAGTTTACAATCTGGAAACACCATATATTTT.

This clonotype came up many times. The chain is built from TRBV10-2 and TRBJ2-5; no reliable D call. The V gene's germline CDR1 is WSHSY and CDR2 SAAADI. The V end was cut by 2 bases, the J end by 11 bases, with 9 bases between. The CDR3 covers 11 residues. The CDR3 DNA reads as TGCGCCAGCAGTGAGGGACCAGGACAGTACTTC. It encodes CASSEGPGQYF.

Concerning this clonotype itself: At one end the junction does not follow the germline gene, possibly because of a read error. This rearrangement joins TRBV13 to TRBJ2-2; D possibly uses TRBD1 or TRBD2 (7 bases each). The CDR3 has 16 residues. The germline CDR1 and CDR2 sequences are PRHDT and FYEKMQ (reference sequence). The CDR3 nucleotides are TGTGCCAGCACCCTCGGGGGGACAGCGAACATCGGGGAGCTGTTTTTT. Amino acids: CASTLGGTANIGELFF.

This clonotype was counted many times. The chain is built from TRBV9 and TRBJ2-2; D is uncertain. Germline V gene data show CDR1 as SGDLS and CDR2 as YYNGEE. The CDR3 totals 18 residues. V was pared by 0 bases and J by 5 bases, with 20 bases between. DNA for the CDR3: TGTGCCAGCAGCGTAGAGTTGGGAAATGGTTTCCTAACCGGGGAGCTGTTTTTT. Protein product: CASSVELGNGFLTGELFF.

This clonotype was observed a handful of times. This chain connects TRBV4-1 to TRBJ1-1, with D uncertain. CDR3 length equals 13 residues. Germline V gene data show CDR1 as MGHRA and CDR2 as YSYEKL. V gave up 6 bases and J gave up 8 bases, with 16 bases separating them. CDR3 sequence: CASRPTSGREAFF. The CDR3 region has the DNA TGCGCCAGCAGGCCCACCAGTGGTCGAGAAGCTTTCTTT.

This clonotype was seen many times. J is TRBJ1-2 and V is TRBV6-5; possibly TRBD1 for D (5 bases). Deletions cut 4 bases from V and 3 bases from J, with 12 bases between. The CDR3 consists of 14 residues. In germline, CDR1 is MNHEY, CDR2 SVGAGI. This CDR3 reads CASSFQGDYYGYTF. The CDR3 nucleotides are TGTGCCAGCAGTTTCCAGGGTGATTACTATGGCTACACCTTC.

This clonotype came up many times. The chain links TRBV2 to TRBJ1-1, with 9 bases fitting TRBD1. The CDR3 is 15 residues long. The V segment lost 4 bases and the J segment 5 bases; nucleotides outside the gene matches: 8. Germline CDR1 and CDR2: SNHLY and FYNNEI. The CDR3 loop is CASSGNTGGGTEAFF. In DNA form, the CDR3 reads TGTGCCAGCAGTGGGAATACAGGGGGCGGGACTGAAGCTTTCTTT.